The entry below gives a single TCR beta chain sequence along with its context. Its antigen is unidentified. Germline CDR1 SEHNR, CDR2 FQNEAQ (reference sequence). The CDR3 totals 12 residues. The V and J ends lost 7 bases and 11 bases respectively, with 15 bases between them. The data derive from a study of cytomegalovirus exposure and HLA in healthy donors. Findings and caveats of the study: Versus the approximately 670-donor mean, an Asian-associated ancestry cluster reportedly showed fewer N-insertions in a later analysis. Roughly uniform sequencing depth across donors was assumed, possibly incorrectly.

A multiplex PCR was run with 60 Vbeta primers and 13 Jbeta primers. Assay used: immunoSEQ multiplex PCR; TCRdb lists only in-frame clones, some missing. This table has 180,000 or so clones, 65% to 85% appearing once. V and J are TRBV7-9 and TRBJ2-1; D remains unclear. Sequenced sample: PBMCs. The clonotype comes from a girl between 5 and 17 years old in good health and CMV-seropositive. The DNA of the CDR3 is TGTGCCAGCACCCTCGGTCAGGCCCAGCAGTTCTTC. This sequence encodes CASTLGQAQQFF. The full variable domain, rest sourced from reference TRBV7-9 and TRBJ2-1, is DTGVSQNPRHKITKRGQNVTFRCDPISEHNRLYWYRQTLGQGPEFLTYFQNEAQLEKSRLLSDRFSAERPKGSFSTLEIQRTEQGDSAMYLCASTLGQAQQFFGPGTRLTVL.